The clone carrying this TCR beta chain showed up just a few times. The CDR3 runs 14 residues. Unmatched junction bases numbered 5, after V lost 0 bases and J lost 7 bases. The germline V gene has CDR1 SNHLY and CDR2 FYNNEI. Here immunoSEQ multiplex PCR was the method, and the copy in TCRdb shows in-frame clones only, minus some. The sample has 130,000 to 150,000 clones, around 86% seen once. All recovered Cohort 3 donors got two negative PCRs, got clearance, or saw symptom resolution. The data were taken from a study of blood T cell repertoires in COVID-19. The sequence was collected from a man in his sixties who had recovered from COVID-19. The sample consisted of PBMCs or T cells enriched from blood (not recorded which). This chain uses TRBV2 with TRBJ2-5, with 7 bases lining up with TRBD1. For the CDR3, the DNA is TGTGCCAGCAGTGAAGCTTCGGCAGGGGGGACCCAGTACTTC. This codes for CASSEASAGGTQYF.